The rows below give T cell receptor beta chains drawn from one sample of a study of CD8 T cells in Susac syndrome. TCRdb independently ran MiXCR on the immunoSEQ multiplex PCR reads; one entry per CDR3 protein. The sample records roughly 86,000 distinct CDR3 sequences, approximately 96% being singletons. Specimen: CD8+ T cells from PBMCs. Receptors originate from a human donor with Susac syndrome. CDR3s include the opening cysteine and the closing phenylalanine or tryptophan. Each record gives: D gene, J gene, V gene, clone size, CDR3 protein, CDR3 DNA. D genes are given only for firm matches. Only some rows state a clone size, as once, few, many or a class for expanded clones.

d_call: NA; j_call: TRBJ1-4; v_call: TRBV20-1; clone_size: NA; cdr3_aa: CSARRLGTNEKLFF; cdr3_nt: TGCAGTGCTAGACGGCTTGGGACTAATGAAAAACTGTTTTTT
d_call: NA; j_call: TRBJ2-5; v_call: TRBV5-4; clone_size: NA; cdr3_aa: CASSTRAARETQYF; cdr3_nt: TGTGCCAGCAGCACTCGGGCAGCGCGGGAGACCCAGTACTTC
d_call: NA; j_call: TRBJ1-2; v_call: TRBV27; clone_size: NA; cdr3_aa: CASRLTGAVLPNYGYTF; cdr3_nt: TGTGCCAGCCGCCTAACAGGTGCCGTCCTACCTAACTATGGCTACACCTTC
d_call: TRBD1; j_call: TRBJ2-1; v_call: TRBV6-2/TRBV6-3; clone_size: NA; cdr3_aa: CASRDTGDNEQFF; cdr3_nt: TGTGCCAGCAGGGATACAGGGGACAATGAGCAGTTCTTC
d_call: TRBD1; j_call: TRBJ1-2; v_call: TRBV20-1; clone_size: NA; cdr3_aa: CSARMGQGNYGYTF; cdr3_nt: TGCAGTGCTAGAATGGGACAGGGCAACTATGGCTACACCTTC
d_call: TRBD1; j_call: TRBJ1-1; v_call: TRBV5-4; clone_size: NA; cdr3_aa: CASSNRQGGNTEAFF; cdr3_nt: TGTGCCAGCAGCAATCGACAGGGGGGAAACACTGAAGCTTTCTTT
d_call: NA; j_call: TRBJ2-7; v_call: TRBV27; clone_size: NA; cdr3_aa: CASGLSRTEQYF; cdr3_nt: TGTGCCAGCGGGTTATCTCGTACGGAGCAGTACTTC
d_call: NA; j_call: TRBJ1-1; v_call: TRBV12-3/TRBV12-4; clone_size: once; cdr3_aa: CASSPQGNVGAFF; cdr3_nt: TGTGCCAGCAGTCCCCAGGGAAACGTAGGAGCTTTCTTT
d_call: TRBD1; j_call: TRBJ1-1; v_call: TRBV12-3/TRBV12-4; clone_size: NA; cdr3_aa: CASSVRQGRTEAFF; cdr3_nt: TGTGCCAGCAGTGTTAGACAGGGAAGGACTGAAGCTTTCTTT
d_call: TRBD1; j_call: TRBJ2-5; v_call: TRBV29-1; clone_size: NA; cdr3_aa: CSGQGNQETQYF; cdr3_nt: TGCAGCGGACAGGGAAACCAAGAGACCCAGTACTTC
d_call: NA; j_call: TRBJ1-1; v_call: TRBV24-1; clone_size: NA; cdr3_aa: CATSDSRASRMNTEAFF; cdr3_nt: TGTGCCACCAGTGATTCCAGGGCGTCTAGGATGAACACTGAAGCTTTCTTT
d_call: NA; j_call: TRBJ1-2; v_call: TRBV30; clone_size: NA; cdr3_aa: CAWSETGDYTF; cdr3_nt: TGTGCCTGGAGTGAAACAGGAGACTACACCTTC
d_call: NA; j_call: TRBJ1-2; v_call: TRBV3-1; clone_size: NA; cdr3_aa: CASSQGTPNGYTF; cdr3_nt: TGTGCCAGCAGCCAAGGGACCCCGAATGGCTACACCTTC
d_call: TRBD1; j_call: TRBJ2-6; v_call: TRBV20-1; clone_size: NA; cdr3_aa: CSAGQGAPGANVLTF; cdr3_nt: TGCAGTGCTGGACAGGGGGCGCCCGGGGCCAACGTCCTGACTTTC
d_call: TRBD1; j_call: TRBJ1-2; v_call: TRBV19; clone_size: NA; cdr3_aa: CASSRTGSDYGYTF; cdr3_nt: TGTGCCAGTAGTAGGACAGGGAGTGACTATGGCTACACCTTC
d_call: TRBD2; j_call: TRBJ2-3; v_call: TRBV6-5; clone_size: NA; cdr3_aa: CASSPGLAGTDTQYF; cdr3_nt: TGTGCCAGCAGTCCCGGACTAGCGGGCACAGATACGCAGTATTTT
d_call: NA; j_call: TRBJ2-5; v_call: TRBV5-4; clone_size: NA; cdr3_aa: CASSLTGQGQETQYF; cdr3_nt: TGTGCCAGCAGCTTAACCGGCCAGGGTCAAGAGACCCAGTACTTC
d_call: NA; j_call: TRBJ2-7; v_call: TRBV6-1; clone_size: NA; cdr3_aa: CASFQFTYEQYF; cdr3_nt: TGTGCCAGCTTCCAGTTCACCTACGAGCAGTACTTC
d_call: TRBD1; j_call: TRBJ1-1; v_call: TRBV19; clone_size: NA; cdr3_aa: CASSPWTGIKAEAFF; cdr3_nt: TGTGCCAGTAGCCCCTGGACAGGGATTAAGGCTGAAGCTTTCTTT
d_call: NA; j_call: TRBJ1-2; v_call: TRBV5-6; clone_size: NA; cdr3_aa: CASSARDGRIVRYTF; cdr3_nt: TGTGCCAGCAGCGCCCGGGACGGCCGAATCGTCCGCTACACCTTC
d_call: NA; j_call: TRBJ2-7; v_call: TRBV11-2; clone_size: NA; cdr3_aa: CASSLDAQGGEQYF; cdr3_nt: TGTGCCAGCAGCTTAGACGCCCAGGGTGGCGAGCAGTACTTC
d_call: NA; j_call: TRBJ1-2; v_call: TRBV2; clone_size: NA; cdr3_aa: CASSGGQANLDGYTF; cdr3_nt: TGTGCCAGCAGTGGTGGGCAGGCAAATTTGGATGGCTACACCTTC
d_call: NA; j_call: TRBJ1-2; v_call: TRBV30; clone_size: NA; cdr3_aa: CAWSVVGSGGYTF; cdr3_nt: TGTGCCTGGAGTGTGGTAGGGTCGGGAGGCTACACCTTC
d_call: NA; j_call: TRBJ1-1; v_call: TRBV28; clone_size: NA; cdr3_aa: CASSRAPSSNTEAFF; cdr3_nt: TGTGCCAGCAGTAGGGCTCCCTCCTCGAACACTGAAGCTTTCTTT
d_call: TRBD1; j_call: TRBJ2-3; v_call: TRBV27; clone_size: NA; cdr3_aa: CASSERGRGLGTDTQYF; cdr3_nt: TGTGCCAGCAGTGAACGTGGCAGGGGGCTTGGCACAGATACGCAGTATTTT
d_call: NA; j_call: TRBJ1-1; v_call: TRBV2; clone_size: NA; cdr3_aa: CASSWPLKTGNTEAFF; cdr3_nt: TGTGCCAGCAGTTGGCCCCTCAAGACAGGGAACACTGAAGCTTTCTTT
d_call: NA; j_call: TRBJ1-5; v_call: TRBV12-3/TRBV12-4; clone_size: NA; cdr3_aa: CASSDDRGLDQPQHF; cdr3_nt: TGTGCCAGCAGTGACGACAGAGGCCTTGATCAGCCCCAGCATTTT
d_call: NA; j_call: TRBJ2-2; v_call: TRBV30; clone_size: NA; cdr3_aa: CAWSAQGRGRFGELFF; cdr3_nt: TGTGCCTGGAGTGCGCAAGGGAGGGGGCGATTCGGGGAGCTGTTTTTT
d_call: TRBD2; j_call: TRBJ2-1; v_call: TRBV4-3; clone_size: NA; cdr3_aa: CASSQDSRGGLSNEQFF; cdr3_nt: TGCGCCAGCAGCCAAGATTCCCGCGGGGGTCTGAGCAATGAGCAGTTCTTC
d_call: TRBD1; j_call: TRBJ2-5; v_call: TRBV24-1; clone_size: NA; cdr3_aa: CATSDSRGQGRETQYF; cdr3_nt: TGTGCCACCAGTGACTCGAGGGGACAGGGGCGAGAGACCCAGTACTTC
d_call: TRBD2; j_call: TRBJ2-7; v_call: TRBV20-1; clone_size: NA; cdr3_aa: CSARGPGGAVYEQYF; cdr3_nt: TGCAGTGCTAGAGGGCCCGGGGGGGCCGTATACGAGCAGTACTTC
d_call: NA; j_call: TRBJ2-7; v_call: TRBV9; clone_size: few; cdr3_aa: CASSVGSGALYEQYF; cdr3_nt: TGTGCCAGCAGCGTAGGATCAGGAGCCCTCTACGAGCAGTACTTC
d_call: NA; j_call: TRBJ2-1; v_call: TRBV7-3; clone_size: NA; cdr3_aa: CASSSPPYNEQFF; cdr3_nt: TGTGCCAGCAGCTCCCCCCCCTACAATGAGCAGTTCTTC
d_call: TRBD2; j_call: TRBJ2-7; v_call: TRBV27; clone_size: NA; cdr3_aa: CASSSVGGGSYEQYF; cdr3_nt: TGTGCCAGCAGCTCCGTGGGCGGGGGCTCCTACGAGCAGTACTTC
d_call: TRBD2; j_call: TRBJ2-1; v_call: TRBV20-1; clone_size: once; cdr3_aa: CSARWLAGPQQFF; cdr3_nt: TGCAGTGCTAGGTGGCTAGCGGGTCCGCAGCAGTTCTTC
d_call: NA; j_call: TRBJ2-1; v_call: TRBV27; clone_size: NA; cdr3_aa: CASSWGNEQFF; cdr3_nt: TGTGCCAGCAGTTGGGGCAATGAGCAGTTCTTC
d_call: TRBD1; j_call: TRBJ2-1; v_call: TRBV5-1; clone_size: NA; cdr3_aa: CASSSQGAAGFEQFF; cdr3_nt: TGCGCCAGCAGCTCTCAGGGGGCGGCTGGTTTTGAGCAGTTCTTC
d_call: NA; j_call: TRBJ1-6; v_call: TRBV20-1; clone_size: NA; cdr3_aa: CSALEGGEPFTLHF; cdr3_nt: TGCAGTGCTCTTGAGGGGGGGGAACCATTCACCCTCCACTTT
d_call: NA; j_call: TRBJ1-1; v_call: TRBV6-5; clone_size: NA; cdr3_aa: CASSYLVGGTEAFF; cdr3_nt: TGTGCCAGCAGTTACCTCGTTGGAGGCACTGAAGCTTTCTTT
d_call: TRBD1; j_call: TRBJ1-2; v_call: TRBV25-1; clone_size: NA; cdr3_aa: CASSEQGAGGYTF; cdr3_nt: TGTGCCAGCAGTGAACAGGGGGCGGGTGGCTACACCTTC
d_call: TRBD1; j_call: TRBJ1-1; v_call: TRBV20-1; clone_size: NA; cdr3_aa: CSATGQGAGGKGAEAFF; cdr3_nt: TGCAGTGCTACAGGTCAGGGCGCAGGGGGCAAGGGGGCTGAAGCTTTCTTT
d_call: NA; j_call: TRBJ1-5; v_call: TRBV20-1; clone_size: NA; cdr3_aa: CSALQGAEGNQPQHF; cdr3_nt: TGCAGTGCTTTACAGGGCGCGGAGGGCAATCAGCCCCAGCATTTT
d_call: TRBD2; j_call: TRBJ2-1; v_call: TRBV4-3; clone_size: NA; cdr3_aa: CASSQDYKGLAGRFF; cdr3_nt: TGCGCCAGCAGCCAGGACTACAAGGGACTAGCGGGGAGGTTCTTC
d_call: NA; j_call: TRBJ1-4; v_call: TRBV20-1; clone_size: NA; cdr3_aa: CSARGMTSTTNEKLFF; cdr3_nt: TGCAGTGCTAGAGGGATGACATCTACAACTAATGAAAAACTGTTTTTT
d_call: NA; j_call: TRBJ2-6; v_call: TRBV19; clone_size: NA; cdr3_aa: CASSMAEASSGANVLTF; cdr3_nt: TGTGCCAGTAGTATGGCGGAGGCAAGCTCTGGGGCCAACGTCCTGACTTTC
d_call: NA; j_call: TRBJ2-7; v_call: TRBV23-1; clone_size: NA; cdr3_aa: CATWTASILRAQYF; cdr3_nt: TGCGCCACCTGGACAGCCTCTATTCTACGAGCGCAGTACTTC
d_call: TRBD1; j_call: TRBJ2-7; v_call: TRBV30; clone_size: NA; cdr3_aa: CAWNDRVTTYEQYF; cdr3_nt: TGTGCCTGGAACGACAGGGTCACGACCTACGAGCAGTACTTC
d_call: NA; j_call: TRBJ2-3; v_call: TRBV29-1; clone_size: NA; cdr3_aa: CSVVTVSADTQYF; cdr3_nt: TGCAGCGTTGTTACAGTTTCAGCAGATACGCAGTATTTT
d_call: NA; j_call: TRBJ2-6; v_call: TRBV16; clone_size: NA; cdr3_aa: CASSGTRSGANVLTF; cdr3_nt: TGTGCCAGCAGCGGAACCCGCTCTGGGGCCAACGTCCTGACTTTC
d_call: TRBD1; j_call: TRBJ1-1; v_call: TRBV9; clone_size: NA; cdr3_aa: CASSVEGALLNTEAFF; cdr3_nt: TGTGCCAGCAGCGTAGAGGGGGCCCTATTGAACACTGAAGCTTTCTTT
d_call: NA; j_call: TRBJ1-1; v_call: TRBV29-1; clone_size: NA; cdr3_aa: CSVGAGLNTEAFF; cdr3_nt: TGCAGCGTTGGCGCAGGGCTAAACACTGAAGCTTTCTTT
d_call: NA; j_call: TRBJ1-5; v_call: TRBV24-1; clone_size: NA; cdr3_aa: CATSDTQEWPQHF; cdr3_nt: TGTGCCACCAGTGATACACAGGAATGGCCCCAGCATTTT
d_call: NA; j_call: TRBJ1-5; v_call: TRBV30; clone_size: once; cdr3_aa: CAWSGDRNQPQHF; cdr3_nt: TGTGCCTGGAGTGGGGATAGAAATCAGCCCCAGCATTTT
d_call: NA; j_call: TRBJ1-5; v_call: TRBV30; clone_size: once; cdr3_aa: CAWSRAASNQPQHF; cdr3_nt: TGTGCCTGGAGCAGGGCAGCCAGCAATCAGCCCCAGCATTTT
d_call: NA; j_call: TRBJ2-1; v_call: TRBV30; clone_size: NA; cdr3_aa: CAWSAGGDNEQFF; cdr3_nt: TGTGCCTGGAGCGCAGGAGGTGACAATGAGCAGTTCTTC